This T cell receptor beta chain was captured in a study of cytomegalovirus exposure and HLA in healthy donors (dated by TCRdb to about 2017). Broadly, across the study: An earlier analysis of some 500 of the donors reported 250 to 300 Gb of sequence data and around 110 million unique TCR beta sequences from 150 million to 200 million T cells. Because of strong linkage in the cohort, roughly five DR-DQ haplotypes were treated as single units for association and clustering. In addition to the first cohort of 666 subjects, a separate validation cohort of approximately 130 different subjects was used. An earlier analysis of roughly 600 of the donors used high-throughput TCR beta sequencing to judge whether each TCR beta V gene segment behaved as functional or pseudogenic. The study profiled the T cell repertoires of under 700 subjects by immunosequencing and related them to cytomegalovirus serostatus. Of the 300 to 500 genotyped donors, approximately 81% were placed in the genetic ancestry cluster associated with self-reported Caucasian donors. High-throughput TCR immunosequencing, statistical association of individual TCRs with disease status, and machine learning were combined to predict cytomegalovirus infection status. Genome-wide SNP genotypes for about 55% of the 666 donors were used in a later genetic analysis, which treated that subset as a discovery cohort. Donor age, sex, ethnicity and CMV serostatus were collected together with the repertoire data. In a later analysis, previously published TCR beta repertoires from 550 to 750 donors were re-analyzed and high-resolution HLA genotyping was added so that TCR occurrence patterns could be studied. Roughly 300 gigabases of sequencing data and tens of millions of unique TCR sequences made up an early release that covered about 640 HLA-typed donors. On average, over 200,000 unique TCR beta nucleotide sequences were sequenced per donor among a few hundred genotyped donors of the cohort, with roughly 18% of those sequences being non-productive. The number of typed donors differed by locus: roughly 629-640 for A, B, C, DRB1 and DQB1; 500 to 550 for DQA1; around 580 for DPA1; and some 450 for DPB1. The later analysis used no new phenotypic data to find candidate immune exposures, relying instead on TCR beta sequences and their occurrence across donors. All discovery cohort repertoires had been generated using a single sequencing platform. The study was designed to test whether signatures of past pathogen exposure could be identified by cataloging public T cell receptors. Both class I and class II loci were covered by HLA typing, at four-digit resolution.

A remark on this clone: Its antigen is unknown. Within one base of it there is no much larger clone, and no base qualities were kept.

To prepare the library, the immunoSEQ multiplex PCR assay was applied. The multiplex PCR relied on a mix of 60 forward primers for TCR Vbeta segments and 13 reverse primers for TCR Jbeta segments. A multiplex PCR assay on genomic DNA amplified the CDR3 region of rearranged TCR beta genes. Amplified TCR beta libraries were sequenced as 87-base-pair reads on the Illumina HiSeq System. The paper's processing steps were these. A later analysis counted about 80 million unique TCR beta chains across the 600 to 850 repertoires, and some 12 million of these chains were shared by at least two donors. Raw reads were error-corrected and collapsed into unique sequences by a nearest-neighbor algorithm in which closely related sequences were merged to remove PCR and sequencing errors. Alignment of CDR3 sequences to IMGT reference sequences was used to assign V, D and J gene segments. For a sequence to be retained, a match of at least six nucleotides was required to both a V gene segment and a J gene segment. A rearrangement counted as productive if the CDR3 had no stop codons and remained in frame with V and J, and every other rearrangement counted as non-productive. CDR3 was defined by IMGT convention, running from the second conserved V-encoded cysteine to the conserved J-encoded phenylalanine. In an earlier analysis of around 640 of the donors, sequences lacking an unambiguous match to a single V gene segment were excluded. In an earlier analysis of several hundred of the donors, a V segment was called functional when productive rearrangements were above 56.7%, and segregating when the standard deviation between donors exceeded 5%. A statistical classification framework was developed to diagnose cytomegalovirus status using the catalog of TCR beta chain sequences. V and J gene assignment, in a later analysis, came from comparing TCR nucleotide sequences with IMGT/GENE-DB human TR gene sequences. A later analysis assigned CDR3 sequences and most-parsimonious VDJ recombination scenarios with the TCRdist pipeline. In a later analysis, each TCR beta chain was defined by its CDR3 amino acid sequence together with its V-gene family, and reads lacking a unique V-gene family were excluded. As a way to deal with suspected cross-contamination and a sequencing artifact, a later analysis dropped more than 500 nucleotide sequences that were highly shared and had low generation probability. For each public chain, a later analysis derived a clonal expansion index from normalized ranks of inferred template counts within each repertoire. In a later analysis, generation probabilities were computed with a VDJ recombination model fitted to out-of-frame rearrangements, and the resulting probabilities were checked against IGoR. Hypergeometric tests were used in a later analysis to score TCR-TCR, TCR-HLA and TCR-CMV co-occurrence, with a repertoire-size bias correction applied to the TCR pairs. A later analysis estimated false discovery rates by permuting HLA or CMV assignments 20 times. In a later analysis, co-occurring TCRs were grouped using DBSCAN, with TCRdist sequence similarity added in when clustering inside HLA-allele-positive subsets. Repertoires with fewer than 30,000 or more than 120,000 public chains, plus five repertoires with anomalous nucleotide sharing, were excluded from co-occurrence clustering. TCRdb limited this immuneACCESS table to in-frame rearrangements with V and J called. A share of clones is missing; checked studies link under half to unresolved V genes, and the rest is unexplained. Clone size and the V and J calls come from that table; the DNA yielded D and trimming. Present in this sample are about 110,000 clones, around 80% of which were seen just once. 6% to 7.5% of the sample is taken by the ten largest.

The study at large found these results: In a later analysis, TCR association rates were found to vary across HLA loci, with the most associated TCRs seen for DRB1 alleles and the fewest for HLA-C alleles. When HLA alleles, especially DR and DQ, strongly co-occurred, TCR associations were difficult to assign to individual alleles. A further reported finding was that TCR beta sequences accurately predicted the HLA-A and HLA-B alleles for most subjects in the first cohort. In this cohort, only TCR beta chains were sequenced, and detectable features were limited by the absence of alpha or paired-chain data. The earlier analysis of about 600 of the donors excluded over 15 rarely observed V segments, including chromosome 9 orphons, because counts were too low. Most TCR sequences were seen in very few donors, while some public TCRs were found in many individuals. Compared with equally common non-associated chains, HLA-associated TCR beta chains in a later analysis were more clonally expanded and had lower generation probabilities. The classifier was reported to diagnose cytomegalovirus status with high specificity and sensitivity in both the original and validation cohorts. Because HLA typing was missing for some donors at each locus, association tests included only the typed subset. Correlated functional status among segregating V segments might be attributable to linkage disequilibrium, but an unknown experimental factor could not be ruled out. It was suggested by the authors that the approach could potentially be generalized to other disease states and immunological phenotypes. Some IMGT-functional V segments, including TRBV6-2 and TRBV6-3, could not be distinguished by the 87-base-pair reads and were therefore excluded. Roughly uniform sequencing depth across donors was assumed in presence/absence analyses, although this assumption may not hold. In vitro tests confirmed that a few of the cytomegalovirus-associated TCR beta chains recognize cytomegalovirus antigens. A group of highly shared sequence variants was considered likely to be a technical artifact of the sequencing pipeline. According to a later analysis, parvovirus B19, influenza, CMV and Epstein-Barr virus appeared linked to several top co-occurrence clusters. In an earlier analysis of some 640 of the donors, most TCR beta V segments were observed in productive rearrangements about 87% or about 30% of the time, broadly matching IMGT annotations. A later analysis associated roughly 17,000 TCR beta sequences with specific HLA alleles at a false discovery rate of 0.05. According to a later genetic analysis, donors in an Asian-associated ancestry cluster had fewer N-insertions in productive TCRs than the approximately 670-donor mean. The study listed 150 to 200 TCR beta chains as associated with cytomegalovirus. In a later analysis, most CMV-associated TCR beta chains were found to appear HLA-restricted, with HLA associations seemingly driven largely by CMV exposure. For the cohort, immune exposure information was limited to CMV serostatus. An association between a missense DCLRE1C variant and V-gene and J-gene trimming of TCR beta chains was found in a later genetic analysis and replicated in an independent cohort.

The cohort comprised fewer than 750 healthy bone marrow donors. All cohort members were sampled while nominally healthy, although unrecorded immune exposures were likely present. The donor tested CMV seronegative, placing the donor among the 300 to 450 seronegative members of the cohort. A peripheral blood sample was collected from each donor, and TCR beta sequencing was performed on peripheral blood mononuclear cells. Genomic DNA was extracted from the blood cell samples with the Qiagen DNeasy Blood Extraction Kit. The germline V gene (reference sequence) supplies CDR1 MNHEY and CDR2 SMNVEV. The CDR3 numbers 12 residues from cysteine through phenylalanine. Just CDR3 DNA is preserved here, 36 bases in frame from base 1. After removal of 6 bases from V and 7 bases from J, the junction retains 3 bases not matched to a gene.

The clonotype comes from a man between 18 and 35 years old in good health and CMV-seronegative. The sequence joins TRBV27 to TRBJ2-1; 7 bases in between match TRBD1. Sequenced input: PBMCs. The sequence in DNA is TGTGCCAGCAGGACAGGGATTAATGAGCAGTTCTTC. Translated, this gives CASRTGINEQFF.